The rows below give T cell receptor beta chains drawn from one sample of a study of blood T cell repertoires in COVID-19. Assay: immunoSEQ multiplex PCR; the TCRdb copy retains only in-frame clones and omits some. The data show 200,000 to 250,000 clones, with about 88% seen just once and just over 2.5% held by the top ten. Specimen: PBMCs or T cells enriched from blood (not recorded which). The receptors shown here come from a woman aged 25 to 39 who had recovered from COVID-19. CDR3s include the opening cysteine and the closing phenylalanine or tryptophan.

J,V,CDR3
TRBJ1-5,TRBV27,CASSPSNQPQHF
TRBJ2-7,TRBV6-5,CASGGSRLPYEQYF
TRBJ2-7,TRBV19,CASSIGFTGHYEQYF
TRBJ2-7,TRBV15,CATSRGGLQGTYEQYF
TRBJ1-5,TRBV27,CASSPGGSRGPQHF
TRBJ2-5,TRBV5-1,CASSLFGGRNQETQYF
TRBJ2-2,TRBV3-1/TRBV3-2,CASSHGLAGGPGELFF
TRBJ2-1,TRBV19,CASSMPGTSGYNEQFF
TRBJ1-3,TRBV29-1,CSVVTNVAGNTIYF
TRBJ2-1,TRBV19,CASGAGGSYNEQFF
TRBJ2-7,TRBV27,CASSTTGGEQYF
TRBJ1-2,TRBV7-2,CASSPQYHGYTF
TRBJ1-6,TRBV25-1,CASSPPGTGYASPLHF
TRBJ1-2,TRBV18,CASSRREGGSYGYTF
TRBJ1-3,TRBV5-4,CASSLTGYGNTIYF
TRBJ2-3,TRBV19,CASSISSGGAADTQYF
TRBJ1-1,TRBV2,CASSVNQITLEVNTEAFF
TRBJ2-7,TRBV7-2,CASSFAGPISYEQYF
TRBJ2-7,TRBV7-9,CASSPGSRLDYEQYF
TRBJ2-7,TRBV11-3,CASSLRGDSYEQYF
TRBJ1-3,TRBV15,CATSRDQAGGNTIYF
TRBJ1-5,TRBV4-3,CASSQDIGRGGGQPQHF
TRBJ1-5,TRBV19,CASSQGQPQHF